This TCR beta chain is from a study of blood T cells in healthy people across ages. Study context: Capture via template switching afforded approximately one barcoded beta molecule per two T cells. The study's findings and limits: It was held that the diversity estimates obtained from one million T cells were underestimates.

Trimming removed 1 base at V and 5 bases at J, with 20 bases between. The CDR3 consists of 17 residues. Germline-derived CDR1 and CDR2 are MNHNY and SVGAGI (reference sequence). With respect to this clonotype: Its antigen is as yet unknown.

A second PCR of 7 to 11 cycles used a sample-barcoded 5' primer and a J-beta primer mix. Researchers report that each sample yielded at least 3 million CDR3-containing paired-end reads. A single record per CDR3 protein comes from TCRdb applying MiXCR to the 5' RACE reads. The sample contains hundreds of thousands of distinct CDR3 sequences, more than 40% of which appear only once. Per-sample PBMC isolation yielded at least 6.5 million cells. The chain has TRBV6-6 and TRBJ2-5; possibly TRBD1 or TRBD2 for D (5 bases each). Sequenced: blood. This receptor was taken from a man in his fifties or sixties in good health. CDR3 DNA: TGTGCCAGCAGTTACTACCGGGACCGCGCTAGTAAGGAGACCCAGTACTTC. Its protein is CASSYYRDRASKETQYF.